The 10 T cell receptor beta chains reported below all come from one sample, sequenced in a study of cytomegalovirus exposure and HLA in healthy donors. Both 60 Vbeta primers and 13 Jbeta primers went into the PCR. Clones were read by immunoSEQ multiplex PCR, and TCRdb kept only the in-frame ones, dropping some. The sample has approximately 210,000 clones, approximately 86% seen once. Material: PBMCs. The receptors were gathered from a young woman in good health and CMV-seronegative.

The chain carries TRBV6-5 and TRBJ1-2; a possible D gene is TRBD1 (5 bases). Trimming pared 0 bases from V and 0 bases from J, leaving 8 bases between. Germline V gene data show CDR1 as MNHEY and CDR2 as SVGAGI. This CDR3 comprises 15 residues. The DNA of the CDR3 is TGTGCCAGCAGTTACTCCCGGACAACTAACTATGGCTACACCTTC. This gives the protein CASSYSRTTNYGYTF.

The rearrangement links TRBV9 to TRBJ1-3; 8 bases map to TRBD1. This CDR3 has 15 amino acids. CDR1 and CDR2 from the germline V gene are SGDLS and YYNGEE. V lost 1 base, J lost 4 bases, and 4 bases stayed unmatched. CDR3 region: CASSVQGARGNTIYF. As DNA, the CDR3 is TGTGCCAGCAGCGTACAGGGGGCGCGAGGAAACACCATATATTTT.

The chain combines TRBV7-9 with TRBJ1-2, with 7 bases fitting TRBD1. CDR3 length equals 14 residues. The J segment lost 4 bases and the V segment lost 2 bases, leaving 4 bases of the junction unmatched. Germline V gene lookup returns CDR1 SEHNR and CDR2 FQNEAQ (reference sequence). This CDR3 reads CASSLPGQSYGYTF. In DNA form, the CDR3 reads TGTGCCAGCAGCTTACCGGGACAGAGCTATGGCTACACCTTC. The full variable domain, in which reference TRBV7-9 and TRBJ1-2 provide the parts outside the CDR3, is DTGVSQNPRHKITKRGQNVTFRCDPISEHNRLYWYRQTLGQGPEFLTYFQNEAQLEKSRLLSDRFSAERPKGSFSTLEIQRTEQGDSAMYLCASSLPGQSYGYTFGSGTRLTVV.

The chain joins TRBV2 to TRBJ2-1; possibly TRBD1 for D (5 bases). The CDR3 sequence is 16 residues long. In germline, CDR1 is SNHLY, CDR2 FYNNEI. The V end lost 6 bases, the J end lost 5 bases, and 20 bases lay between the germline ends. Here the CDR3 DNA reads TGTGCCAGCAGGCCAAGGGGCCTATCAAGTAACAATGAGCAGTTCTTC. Translating gives CASRPRGLSSNNEQFF.

Details on this clone: The sample has other DNA sequences that encode this CDR3 too. CDR3 bases: TGTGCCAGCAGTTTATCCGGGTACGAGCAGTACTTC. This translates into CASSLSGYEQYF. The J gene is TRBJ2-7, the V gene TRBV28; no reliable D call. CDR3 length: 12 amino acids. From germline, CDR1 is MDHEN and CDR2 SYDVKM. The V gene lost 1 base and the J gene lost 4 bases, with 5 bases spanning the gap.

This rearrangement joins TRBV19 to TRBJ1-1; D may be TRBD1 (5 bases). Trimming left V 5 bases short and J 5 bases short, with 12 bases between. The CDR3 length is 13 residues. The germline V gene encodes CDR1 LNHDA and CDR2 SQIVND (reference sequence). CDR3 region: CASSQVRVTEAFF. CDR3 bases: TGTGCCAGTAGTCAAGTCAGGGTGACTGAAGCTTTCTTT. Drawing the rest from reference TRBV19 and TRBJ1-1, the complete variable domain is DGGITQSPKYLFRKEGQNVTLSCEQNLNHDAMYWYRQDPGQGLRLIYYSQIVNDFQKGDIAEGYSVSREKKESFPLTVTSAQKNPTAFYLCASSQVRVTEAFFGQGTRLTVV.

This sequence joins TRBV28 and TRBJ2-6, with D unresolved. The CDR3 covers 17 residues. V lost 3 bases to trimming and J lost 4 bases, with 16 bases between them. From germline, CDR1 is MDHEN and CDR2 SYDVKM. The CDR3 DNA sequence: TGTGCCAGCAGTTTGGGCCTCAGGCTACCCGGGGCCAACGTCCTGACTTTC. Protein sequence: CASSLGLRLPGANVLTF.

This clone was observed a single time. The V call is TRBV5-1, the J call TRBJ2-5; the match to TRBD2 covers 11 bases. This CDR3 spans 15 amino acids. Germline loops: CDR1 SGHRS, CDR2 YFSETQ. With V trimmed by 2 bases and J by 5 bases, 5 bases remained unmatched. In nucleotides, the CDR3 is TGCGCCAGCAGCTTCCTAGCGGGAGGTGTTGAGACCCAGTACTTC. Translating gives CASSFLAGGVETQYF.

CDR3 nucleotide sequence: TGTGCCAGCAGTTCCGGGACAGAGAACACTGAAGCTTTCTTT. This sequence encodes CASSSGTENTEAFF. This chain links TRBV7-9 with TRBJ1-1; 7 bases agree with TRBD1. Germline V gene sequence: CDR1 SEHNR, CDR2 FQNEAQ (reference sequence). V trimming: 6 bases; J trimming: 1 base; junction bases outside the gene matches: 5. The CDR3 totals 14 residues.

This clone was detected only once. The chain uses TRBV7-9 and TRBJ1-2; a possible D gene is TRBD1 (5 bases). V was trimmed by 4 bases and J by 8 bases, leaving 8 bases between them. Germline-derived CDR1 and CDR2 are SEHNR and FQNEAQ (reference sequence). CDR3 length: 11 residues. Here the CDR3 reads CASSSQGGYTF. The CDR3 DNA reads as TGTGCCAGCAGCTCTCAGGGAGGCTACACCTTC.